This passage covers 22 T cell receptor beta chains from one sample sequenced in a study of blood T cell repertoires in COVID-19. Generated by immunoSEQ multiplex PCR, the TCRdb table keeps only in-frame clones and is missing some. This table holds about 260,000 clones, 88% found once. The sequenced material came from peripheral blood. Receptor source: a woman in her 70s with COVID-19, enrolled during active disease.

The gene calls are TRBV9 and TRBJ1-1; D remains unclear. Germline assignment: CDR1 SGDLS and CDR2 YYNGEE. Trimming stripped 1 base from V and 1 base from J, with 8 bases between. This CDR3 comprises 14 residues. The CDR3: CASSVRPENTEAFF. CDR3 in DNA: TGTGCCAGCAGCGTACGTCCAGAGAACACTGAAGCTTTCTTT.

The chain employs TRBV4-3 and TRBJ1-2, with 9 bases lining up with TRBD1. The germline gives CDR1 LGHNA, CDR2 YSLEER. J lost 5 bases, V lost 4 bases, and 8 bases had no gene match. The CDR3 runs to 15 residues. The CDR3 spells CASSPLGTGNYGYTF. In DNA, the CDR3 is TGCGCCAGCAGCCCCCTCGGGACAGGGAATTATGGCTACACCTTC.

As DNA, the CDR3 is TGTGCCAGCAGAGGACAGGGGCTCGGAAACACCATATATTTT. Amino acid sequence: CASRGQGLGNTIYF. The V call is TRBV6-5, the J call TRBJ1-3; 9 nucleotides line up with TRBD1. The CDR3 consists of 14 residues. From germline, CDR1 is MNHEY and CDR2 SVGAGI. V gave up 6 bases and J gave up 4 bases; unmatched junction bases: 4.

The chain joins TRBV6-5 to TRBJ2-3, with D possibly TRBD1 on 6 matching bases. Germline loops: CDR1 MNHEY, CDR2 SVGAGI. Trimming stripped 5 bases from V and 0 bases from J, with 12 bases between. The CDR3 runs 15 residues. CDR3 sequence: CASSPDQGSTDTQYF. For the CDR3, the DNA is TGTGCCAGCAGTCCGGACCAGGGGAGCACAGATACGCAGTATTTT.

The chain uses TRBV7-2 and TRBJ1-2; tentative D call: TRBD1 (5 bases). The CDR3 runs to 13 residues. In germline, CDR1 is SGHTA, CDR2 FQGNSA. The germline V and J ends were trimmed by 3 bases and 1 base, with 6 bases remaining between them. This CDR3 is CASSFDSNYGYTF. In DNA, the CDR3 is TGTGCCAGCAGCTTCGACAGTAACTATGGCTACACCTTC.

The CDR3 coding sequence is TGTGCCAGCAGTTACTTATACGAGCAGTACTTC. It encodes CASSYLYEQYF. The chain couples TRBV6-2 or TRBV6-3 to TRBJ2-7; D gene unclear. The germline V gene has CDR1 MNHEY and CDR2 SVGEGT. The ends were cut back, 1 base at V and 4 bases at J, with 2 bases in the middle. The CDR3 is 11 residues long.

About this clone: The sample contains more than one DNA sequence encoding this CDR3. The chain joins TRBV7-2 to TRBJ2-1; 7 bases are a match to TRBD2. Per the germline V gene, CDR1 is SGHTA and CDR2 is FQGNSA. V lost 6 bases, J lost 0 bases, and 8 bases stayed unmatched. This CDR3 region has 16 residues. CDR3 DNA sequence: TGTGCCAGCAGTCTCTCGGGCGGGAGCTCCTACAATGAGCAGTTCTTC. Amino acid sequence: CASSLSGGSSYNEQFF.

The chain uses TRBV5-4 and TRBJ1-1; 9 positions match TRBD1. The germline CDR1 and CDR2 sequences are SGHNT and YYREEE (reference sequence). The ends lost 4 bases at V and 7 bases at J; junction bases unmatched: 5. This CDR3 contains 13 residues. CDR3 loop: CASSGDREGEAFF. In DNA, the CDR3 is TGTGCCAGCAGCGGGGACAGGGAGGGTGAAGCTTTCTTT.

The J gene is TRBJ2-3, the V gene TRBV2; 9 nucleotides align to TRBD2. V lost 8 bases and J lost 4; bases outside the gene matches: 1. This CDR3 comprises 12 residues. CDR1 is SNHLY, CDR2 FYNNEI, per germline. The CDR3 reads CASGTSPDTQYF. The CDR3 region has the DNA TGTGCCAGCGGGACTAGCCCAGATACGCAGTATTTT.

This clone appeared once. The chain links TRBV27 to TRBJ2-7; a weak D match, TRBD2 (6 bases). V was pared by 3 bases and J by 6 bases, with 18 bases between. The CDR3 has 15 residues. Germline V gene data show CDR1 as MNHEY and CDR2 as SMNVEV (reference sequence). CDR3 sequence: CASSLPAGLPSEQYF. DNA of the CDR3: TGTGCCAGCAGTTTGCCTGCGGGACTCCCGAGCGAGCAGTACTTC.

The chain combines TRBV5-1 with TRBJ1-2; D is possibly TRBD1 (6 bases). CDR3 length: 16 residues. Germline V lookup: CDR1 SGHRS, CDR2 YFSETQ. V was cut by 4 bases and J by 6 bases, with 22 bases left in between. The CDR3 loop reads CASSPLLTAGADGYTF. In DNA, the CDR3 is TGCGCCAGCAGCCCACTATTGACAGCAGGGGCGGATGGCTACACCTTC.

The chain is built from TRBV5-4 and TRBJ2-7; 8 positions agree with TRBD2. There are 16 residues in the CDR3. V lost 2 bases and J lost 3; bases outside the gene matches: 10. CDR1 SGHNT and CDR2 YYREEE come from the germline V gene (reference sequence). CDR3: CASSFFLAGRVYEQYF. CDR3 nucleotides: TGTGCCAGCAGCTTCTTTTTGGCCGGGAGGGTCTACGAGCAGTACTTC.

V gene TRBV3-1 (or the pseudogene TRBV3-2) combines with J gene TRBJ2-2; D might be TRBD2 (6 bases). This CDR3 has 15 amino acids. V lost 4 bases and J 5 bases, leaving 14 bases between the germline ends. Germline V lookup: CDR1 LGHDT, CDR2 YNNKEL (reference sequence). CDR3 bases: TGTGCCAGCAGCCGAGGGTCAGGGAGGACCGGGGAGCTGTTTTTT. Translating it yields CASSRGSGRTGELFF.

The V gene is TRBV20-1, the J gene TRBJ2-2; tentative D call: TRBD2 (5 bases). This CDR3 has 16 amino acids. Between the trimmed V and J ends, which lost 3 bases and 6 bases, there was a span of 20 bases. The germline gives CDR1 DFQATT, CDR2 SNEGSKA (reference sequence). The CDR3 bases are TGCAGTGCTAGTGATTTCCGGAGGCCCGGGTCCGGGGAGCTGTTTTTT. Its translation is CSASDFRRPGSGELFF.

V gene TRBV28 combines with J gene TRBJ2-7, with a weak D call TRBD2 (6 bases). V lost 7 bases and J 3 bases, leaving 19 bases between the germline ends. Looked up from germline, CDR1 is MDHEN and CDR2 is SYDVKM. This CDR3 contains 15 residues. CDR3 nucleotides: TGTGCCAGCACGAGCGGCGGGAACAGTGGCTACGAGCAGTACTTC. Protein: CASTSGGNSGYEQYF.

The CDR3 region is CASSQLGVGEQFF. The CDR3 DNA is TGCGCCAGCAGCCAACTAGGGGTCGGTGAGCAGTTCTTC. The chain has TRBV4-1 and TRBJ2-1; D might be TRBD1 (5 bases). The CDR3 totals 13 residues. V lost 2 bases to trimming and J lost 9 bases, with 11 bases between them. The germline V gene has CDR1 MGHRA and CDR2 YSYEKL.

CDR3 amino acids: CASSPLEGRSEKLFF. The CDR3 DNA is TGTGCCAGCTCACCTTTAGAGGGAAGAAGTGAAAAACTGTTTTTT. The V gene is TRBV18, the J gene TRBJ1-4; the D is unclear. Germline CDR1 and CDR2: KGHSH and LQKENI. The CDR3 covers 15 residues. Trimming stripped 3 bases from V and 7 bases from J, with 15 bases between.

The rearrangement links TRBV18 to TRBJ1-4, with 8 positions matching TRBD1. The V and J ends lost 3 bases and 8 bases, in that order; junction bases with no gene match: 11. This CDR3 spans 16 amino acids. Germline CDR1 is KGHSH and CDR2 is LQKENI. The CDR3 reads CASSPQGQGAGEKLFF. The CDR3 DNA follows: TGTGCCAGCTCACCCCAGGGGCAGGGGGCAGGCGAAAAACTGTTTTTT.

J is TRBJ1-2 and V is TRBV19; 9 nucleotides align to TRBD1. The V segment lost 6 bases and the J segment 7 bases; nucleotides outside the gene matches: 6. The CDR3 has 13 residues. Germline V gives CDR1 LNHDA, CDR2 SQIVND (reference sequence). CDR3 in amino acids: CASRTGGVGGYTF. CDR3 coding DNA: TGTGCCAGTAGAACAGGGGGCGTCGGTGGCTACACCTTC.

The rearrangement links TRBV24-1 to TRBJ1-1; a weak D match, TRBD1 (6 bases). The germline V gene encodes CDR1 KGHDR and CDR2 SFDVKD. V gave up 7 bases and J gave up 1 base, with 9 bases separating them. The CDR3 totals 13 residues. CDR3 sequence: CATSNRENTEAFF. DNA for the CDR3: TGTGCCACCAGCAACAGGGAGAACACTGAAGCTTTCTTT.

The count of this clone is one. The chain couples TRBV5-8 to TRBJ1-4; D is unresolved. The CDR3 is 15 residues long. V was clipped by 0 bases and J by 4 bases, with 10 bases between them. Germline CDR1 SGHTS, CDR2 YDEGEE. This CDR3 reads CASSLAYQRNEKLFF. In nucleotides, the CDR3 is TGTGCCAGCAGCTTGGCCTATCAGCGTAATGAAAAACTGTTTTTT.

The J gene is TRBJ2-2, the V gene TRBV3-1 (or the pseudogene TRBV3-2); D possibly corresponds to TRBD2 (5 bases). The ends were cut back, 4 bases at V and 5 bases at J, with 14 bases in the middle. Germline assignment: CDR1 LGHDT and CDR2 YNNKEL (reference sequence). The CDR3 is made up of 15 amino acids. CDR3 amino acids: CASSPLAGGTGELFF. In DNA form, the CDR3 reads TGTGCCAGCAGCCCCCTTGCGGGCGGGACCGGGGAGCTGTTTTTT.